Listed below are T cell receptor beta chains from one sample, sequenced in a study of blood T cell repertoires in COVID-19. Profiling relied on immunoSEQ multiplex PCR, and the TCRdb table lists in-frame clones only, not all of them. Seen here are 140,000 or so clones, about 79% observed once, and the top ten hold more than 8.5%. The sequenced material came from peripheral blood. All receptors derive from a man aged 60-69 years with active or convalescent COVID-19. The CDR3 runs from the conserved cysteine through the conserved F or W. The order of the fields is J gene, D gene, clone size, V gene, CDR3 DNA, CDR3 protein. A D gene is named only where the DNA matches it firmly. Some rows have no size entry. The others give once, few or many, or a class for an expanded clone.

J gene: TRBJ2-1
D gene: TRBD2
clone size: -
V gene: TRBV6-6
CDR3 DNA: TGTGCCAGCAGTTTGACTAGCGGGAAGGCGAATGAGCAGTTCTTC
CDR3 protein: CASSLTSGKANEQFF

J gene: TRBJ1-1
D gene: -
clone size: -
V gene: TRBV27
CDR3 DNA: TGTGCCAGCAGTTTATTTTACGGGGGGGGCGACGGTGAAGCTTTCTTT
CDR3 protein: CASSLFYGGGDGEAFF

J gene: TRBJ2-7
D gene: -
clone size: -
V gene: TRBV14
CDR3 DNA: TGTGCCAGCAGCCACAGCCGGTCGGGGGAGCAGTACTTC
CDR3 protein: CASSHSRSGEQYF

J gene: TRBJ1-5
D gene: -
clone size: -
V gene: TRBV5-5
CDR3 DNA: TGTGCCAGCAGCTTTACGGGATATAGCAATCAGCCCCAGCATTTT
CDR3 protein: CASSFTGYSNQPQHF

J gene: TRBJ2-1
D gene: -
clone size: few
V gene: TRBV12-5
CDR3 DNA: TGTGCTAGTGGTTCTTCTAGTGAGCAGTTCTTC
CDR3 protein: CASGSSSEQFF

J gene: TRBJ1-1
D gene: -
clone size: -
V gene: TRBV6-6
CDR3 DNA: TGTGCCAGCATCTCAATAGTAGGCAGGGTTAGCACTGAAGCTTTCTTT
CDR3 protein: CASISIVGRVSTEAFF

J gene: TRBJ1-1
D gene: TRBD1
clone size: -
V gene: TRBV27
CDR3 DNA: TGTGCCAGCAAGGGGGCCAGGATCGCTGAAGCTTTCTTT
CDR3 protein: CASKGARIAEAFF

J gene: TRBJ2-2
D gene: -
clone size: -
V gene: TRBV12-3/TRBV12-4
CDR3 DNA: TGTGCCAGCAGTTTAGACTTCGGCGGGGAGCTGTTTTTT
CDR3 protein: CASSLDFGGELFF

J gene: TRBJ1-4
D gene: -
clone size: once
V gene: TRBV19
CDR3 DNA: TGTGCCAGTAGTACTAGCGTGACGAGAACTAATGAAAAACTGTTTTTT
CDR3 protein: CASSTSVTRTNEKLFF

J gene: TRBJ2-1
D gene: TRBD1
clone size: -
V gene: TRBV6-5
CDR3 DNA: TGTGCCAGCAGTTTGCTGGGACAGTCCCTCAATGAGCAGTTCTTC
CDR3 protein: CASSLLGQSLNEQFF

J gene: TRBJ2-7
D gene: TRBD2
clone size: -
V gene: TRBV7-2
CDR3 DNA: TGTGCCAGCAGCTTAGAAGAGCGGGGGCTTAACGAGCAGTACTTC
CDR3 protein: CASSLEERGLNEQYF

J gene: TRBJ2-1
D gene: -
clone size: -
V gene: TRBV6-5
CDR3 DNA: TGTGCCAGCAGTCCGAACCCGACAGTCTCAAAGCAGTTCTTC
CDR3 protein: CASSPNPTVSKQFF

J gene: TRBJ2-5
D gene: -
clone size: once
V gene: TRBV30
CDR3 DNA: TGTGCCTGGAGTTCGATAGGACTACCCCGACAAGAGACCCAGTACTTC
CDR3 protein: CAWSSIGLPRQETQYF

J gene: TRBJ2-7
D gene: TRBD1
clone size: -
V gene: TRBV4-1
CDR3 DNA: TGCGCCAGCAGCCACCGACAGGGGGCGGAGGAGCAGTACTTC
CDR3 protein: CASSHRQGAEEQYF

J gene: TRBJ1-2
D gene: -
clone size: -
V gene: TRBV6-1
CDR3 DNA: TGTGCCAGCAGTGAATTGGGGCAGGGTCAGCATGGCTACACCTTC
CDR3 protein: CASSELGQGQHGYTF

J gene: TRBJ1-2
D gene: TRBD1
clone size: few
V gene: TRBV5-1
CDR3 DNA: TGCGCCAGCAGCCGCGAGGGACAGGGCTATGGCTACACCTTC
CDR3 protein: CASSREGQGYGYTF

J gene: TRBJ1-1
D gene: -
clone size: -
V gene: TRBV28
CDR3 DNA: TGTGCCAGCAGTTTATCTGGCAGATATGAAGCTTTCTTT
CDR3 protein: CASSLSGRYEAFF

J gene: TRBJ2-7
D gene: -
clone size: -
V gene: TRBV5-6
CDR3 DNA: TGTGCCAGCAGATATCGGACAGCCTCCTACGAGCAGTACTTC
CDR3 protein: CASRYRTASYEQYF

J gene: TRBJ2-1
D gene: TRBD2
clone size: -
V gene: TRBV7-8
CDR3 DNA: TGTGCCAGCAGCGTCCGACTAGCTGAGTACAATGAGCAGTTCTTC
CDR3 protein: CASSVRLAEYNEQFF

J gene: TRBJ1-2
D gene: TRBD1
clone size: -
V gene: TRBV13
CDR3 DNA: TGTGCCAGCAGCTACGGGACAGGGGATTTTAGCACCTTC
CDR3 protein: CASSYGTGDFSTF

J gene: TRBJ1-2
D gene: -
clone size: -
V gene: TRBV6-5
CDR3 DNA: TGTGCCAGCAGTTATGCTGAGGCCTATGGCTACACCTTC
CDR3 protein: CASSYAEAYGYTF

J gene: TRBJ1-6
D gene: TRBD1
clone size: -
V gene: TRBV18
CDR3 DNA: TGTGCCAGCTCACCAGACAGGGGATATAATTCACCCCTCCACTTT
CDR3 protein: CASSPDRGYNSPLHF

J gene: TRBJ1-2
D gene: -
clone size: -
V gene: TRBV15
CDR3 DNA: TGTGCCACCAGCAGAGATGCAGGACTCTATGGCTACACCTTC
CDR3 protein: CATSRDAGLYGYTF

J gene: TRBJ1-1
D gene: -
clone size: -
V gene: TRBV27
CDR3 DNA: TGTGCCAGCAGTTTTGAACACCCGAACACTGAAGCTTTCTTT
CDR3 protein: CASSFEHPNTEAFF